This passage covers 20 T cell receptor beta chains from one sample sequenced in a study of blood T cells in healthy people across ages. Next came a second PCR, run for roughly 6 to 11 cycles, which used a sample-barcoded 5' primer along with a J-beta primer mix. TCRdb called the 5' RACE reads again in MiXCR, with one record for every CDR3 protein. Of hundreds of thousands of distinct CDR3 sequences in the sample, 60% to 80% were seen once. The sample consisted of blood. The receptors here all came from a man aged 25-45 years in good health.

The chain links TRBV4-3 to TRBJ2-5; 9 bases line up with TRBD2. The CDR3 covers 13 residues. After removal of 3 bases from V and 11 bases from J, the junction contained 7 bases not matched to a gene. CDR1 LGHNA and CDR2 YSLEER come from the germline V gene. CDR3: CASSHRLAEEQYF. The CDR3 nucleotides read TGCGCCAGCAGCCACCGACTAGCGGAGGAGCAGTACTTC.

The rearrangement joins TRBV3-1 to TRBJ2-3; the D is unclear. The V gene lost 4 bases and the J gene lost 11 bases, with 16 bases spanning the gap. Germline V gene sequence: CDR1 LGHDT, CDR2 YNNKEL (reference sequence). The CDR3 has 13 amino acids. The CDR3 region is CASSPLRLSMQYF. In DNA form, the CDR3 reads TGTGCCAGCAGCCCACTGCGGTTAAGTATGCAGTATTTT.

This clonotype occurred a few times. The chain joins TRBV9 to TRBJ2-7; 8 nucleotides align to TRBD1. In germline, CDR1 is SGDLS, CDR2 YYNGEE. After removal of 3 bases from V and 2 bases from J, the junction contained 10 bases not matched to a gene. The CDR3 consists of 16 residues. The CDR3 reads CASSGGRTGSTYEQYF. The CDR3 coding sequence is TGTGCCAGCAGCGGTGGTCGGACAGGGTCCACCTACGAGCAGTACTTC.

The genes are TRBV14 and TRBJ2-1; D uncertain. Germline CDR1 is SGHDN and CDR2 is FVKESK. The CDR3 spans 16 residues. The V and J ends lost 0 bases and 4 bases respectively, with 13 bases between them. CDR3 region: CASSQEKGPAYNEQFF. CDR3 coding DNA: TGTGCCAGCAGCCAAGAAAAAGGTCCGGCGTACAATGAGCAGTTCTTC.

This clonotype was counted a single time. This sequence joins TRBV7-2 and TRBJ2-1; weak D call: TRBD2 (5 bases). The germline V gene encodes CDR1 SGHTA and CDR2 FQGNSA. The CDR3 consists of 15 residues. Trimming pared 2 bases from V and 2 bases from J, leaving 10 bases between. The CDR3 spells CASSLRAATYNEQFF. CDR3 bases: TGTGCCAGCAGCTTACGAGCGGCCACCTACAATGAGCAGTTCTTC.

The chain carries TRBV20-1 and TRBJ2-7; TRBD2 might be the D (6 bases). The CDR3 runs 14 residues. Germline CDR1 reads DFQATT; CDR2 reads SNEGSKA (reference sequence). V gave up 6 bases and J gave up 0 bases, with 15 bases separating them. The DNA for the CDR3 is TGCAGTGCCCCGGGTGGGGACTTCTCCTACGAGCAGTACTTC. Translating gives CSAPGGDFSYEQYF.

The CDR3 is CASSQDRRDPEPQHF. The CDR3 bases are TGCGCCAGCAGCCAAGATCGAAGGGATCCAGAGCCCCAGCATTTT. V usage is TRBV4-3 and J usage is TRBJ1-5; no definite D call. Trimming left V 0 bases short and J 8 bases short, with 14 bases between. Germline V CDR1 and CDR2: LGHNA, YSLEER. The CDR3 covers 15 residues.

The table lists this clonotype with a few counts. The chain uses TRBV27 and TRBJ2-5; no reliable D call. Between the trimmed V and J ends, which lost 3 bases and 0 bases, there was a span of 5 bases. CDR1 and CDR2 (germline): MNHEY, SMNVEV (reference sequence). The CDR3 spans 13 residues. The CDR3 is CASSFLDQETQYF. CDR3 bases: TGTGCCAGCAGTTTCCTGGACCAAGAGACCCAGTACTTC.

This chain joins TRBV7-2 and TRBJ1-2; TRBD1 might be the D (5 bases). V was pared by 5 bases and J by 8 bases, with 15 bases between. This CDR3 has 13 amino acids. Germline values: CDR1 SGHTA, CDR2 FQGNSA. CDR3 DNA sequence: TGTGCCAGCAGCCCAGCGGAAGAGGGGGGCTACACCTTC. Encoded protein: CASSPAEEGGYTF. Full variable domain (remainder filled in from reference TRBV7-2 and TRBJ1-2): GAGVSQSPSNKVTEKGKDVELRCDPISGHTALYWYRQSLGQGLEFLIYFQGNSAPDKSGLPSDRFSAERTGGSVSTLTIQRTQQEDSAVYLCASSPAEEGGYTFGSGTRLTVV.

The rearrangement uses TRBV14 and TRBJ2-5; a weak D match, TRBD1 (7 bases). CDR3 length equals 14 residues. Germline V gene sequence: CDR1 SGHDN, CDR2 FVKESK. Trimming removed 2 bases from V and 11 bases from J, with 18 bases in between. The DNA of the CDR3 is TGTGCCAGCAGCCAAACGACAGGGCCGGGGGAGCAGTACTTC. Translation: CASSQTTGPGEQYF.

The chain couples TRBV27 to TRBJ2-7; D is perhaps TRBD1 (6 bases). Trimming pared 4 bases from V and 3 bases from J, leaving 25 bases between. Germline values: CDR1 MNHEY, CDR2 SMNVEV (reference sequence). There are 18 residues in the CDR3. CDR3 sequence (DNA): TGTGCCAGCAGTTCCTCTAAGGCCCCGGACAGATCTTTCTACGAGCAGTACTTC. It codes for CASSSSKAPDRSFYEQYF.

This chain links TRBV6-5 with TRBJ2-5; TRBD2 is a possible D gene (6 bases). V lost 2 bases and J 7 bases, leaving 11 bases between the germline ends. Germline V CDR1 and CDR2: MNHEY, SVGAGI. The CDR3 loop spans 13 amino acids. CDR3 sequence (DNA): TGTGCCAGCAGTTACGTCCGGGGAGGGACCCAGTACTTC. Translating it yields CASSYVRGGTQYF.

V gene TRBV30 combines with J gene TRBJ2-1; no firm D call. This CDR3 has 14 residues. V lost 2 bases, J lost 8 bases, and 16 bases lay in between. Germline V lookup: CDR1 GTSNPN, CDR2 SVGIG (reference sequence). The CDR3 protein is CAWSSPRRIDEQFF. DNA for the CDR3: TGTGCCTGGAGTTCCCCGAGGAGAATCGATGAGCAGTTCTTC.

This clonotype was seen just once. V usage is TRBV20-1 and J usage is TRBJ1-5; no firm D call. V lost 4 bases and J 6 bases, leaving 13 bases between the germline ends. The germline CDR1 and CDR2 sequences are DFQATT and SNEGSKA (reference sequence). The CDR3 contains 13 residues. CDR3 amino acids: CSAKIMGSQPQHF. CDR3 nucleotide sequence: TGCAGTGCTAAAATTATGGGCAGTCAGCCCCAGCATTTT.

The chain carries TRBV7-8 and TRBJ2-6; no firm D call. This CDR3 is 16 amino acids long. Per the germline V gene, CDR1 is SGHVS and CDR2 is FQNEAQ. V was cut by 5 bases and J by 5 bases, with 16 bases left in between. The CDR3 spells CASSLKARPRANVLTF. DNA for the CDR3: TGTGCCAGCAGCCTTAAGGCCCGACCGAGGGCCAACGTCCTGACTTTC.

The rearrangement uses TRBV20-1 and TRBJ2-3; TRBD2 might be the D (6 bases). Germline V CDR1 and CDR2: DFQATT, SNEGSKA (reference sequence). The CDR3 extends over 15 amino acids. The ends were cut back, 6 bases at V and 6 bases at J, with 22 bases in the middle. CDR3 in DNA: TGCAGTGCCCCTGCTGCGACTAGTGTTACGGATACGCAGTATTTT. It codes for CSAPAATSVTDTQYF.

This clonotype occurred once. The gene calls are TRBV29-1 and TRBJ2-5, with D hard to call. V was shortened by 1 base and J by 1 base, with 19 bases between the two germline ends. Germline lookup yields CDR1 SQVTM and CDR2 ANQGSEA. There are 17 residues in the CDR3. Here the CDR3 DNA reads TGCAGCGTTGAAGGGCAGGATAGCTGGTCCAGCCAAGAGACCCAGTACTTC. Its translation is CSVEGQDSWSSQETQYF.

The CDR3: CASSPQGLRGTQYF. The DNA for the CDR3 is TGTGCCAGCAGCCCGCAGGGGTTGCGAGGTACGCAGTATTTT. The chain joins TRBV7-2 to TRBJ2-3; tentatively, D is TRBD1 (6 bases). This CDR3 comprises 14 residues. Germline V lookup: CDR1 SGHTA, CDR2 FQGNSA. The germline V and J ends were trimmed by 5 bases and 8 bases, with 17 bases remaining between them.

The V call is TRBV20-1, the J call TRBJ2-7, with D hard to call. The CDR3 has 15 amino acids. V was pared by 3 bases and J by 6 bases, with 21 bases between. Germline V gene lookup returns CDR1 DFQATT and CDR2 SNEGSKA (reference sequence). CDR3 protein: CSASWYQSGPFEQYF. The CDR3 DNA follows: TGCAGTGCTAGTTGGTACCAGTCCGGGCCTTTCGAGCAGTACTTC.

This clonotype was seen a few times. The chain employs TRBV6-1 and TRBJ1-2, with D possibly TRBD1 on 5 matching bases. V lost 7 bases to trimming and J lost 6 bases, with 15 bases between them. The CDR3 has 13 amino acids. Germline CDR1 is MNHNS and CDR2 is SASEGT. The chain's CDR3 is CASMRFGGNGYTF. CDR3 coding DNA: TGTGCCAGCATGAGGTTCGGGGGGAATGGCTACACCTTC.